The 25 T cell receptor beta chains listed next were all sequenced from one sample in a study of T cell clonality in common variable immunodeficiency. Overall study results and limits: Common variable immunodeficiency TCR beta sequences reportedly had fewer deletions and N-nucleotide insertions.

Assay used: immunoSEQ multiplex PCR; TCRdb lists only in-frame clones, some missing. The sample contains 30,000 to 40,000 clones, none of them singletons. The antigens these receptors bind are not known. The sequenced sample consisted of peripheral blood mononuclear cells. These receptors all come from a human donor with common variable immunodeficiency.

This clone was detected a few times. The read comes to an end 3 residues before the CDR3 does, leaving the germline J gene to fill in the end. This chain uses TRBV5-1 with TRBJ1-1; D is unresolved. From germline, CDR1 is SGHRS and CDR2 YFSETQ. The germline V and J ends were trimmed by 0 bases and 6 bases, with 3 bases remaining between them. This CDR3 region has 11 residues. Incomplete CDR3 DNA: TGCGCCAGCAGCTTGGGGCCTGAA. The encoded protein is CASSLGPE. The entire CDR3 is CASSLGPEAFF.

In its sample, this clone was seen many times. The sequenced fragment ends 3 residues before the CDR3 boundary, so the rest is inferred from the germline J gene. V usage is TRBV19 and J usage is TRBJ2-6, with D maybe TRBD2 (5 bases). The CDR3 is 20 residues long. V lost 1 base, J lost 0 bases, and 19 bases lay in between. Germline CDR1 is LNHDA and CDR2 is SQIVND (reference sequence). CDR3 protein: CASSIVSGALTSSGANVLTF. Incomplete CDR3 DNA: TGTGCCAGTAGTATAGTTTCAGGCGCCCTAACTAGCTCTGGGGCCAACGTC. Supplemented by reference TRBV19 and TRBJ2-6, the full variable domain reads DGGITQSPKYLFRKEGQNVTLSCEQNLNHDAMYWYRQDPGQGLRLIYYSQIVNDFQKGDIAEGYSVSREKKESFPLTVTSAQKNPTAFYLCASSIVSGALTSSGANVLTFGAGSRLTVL.

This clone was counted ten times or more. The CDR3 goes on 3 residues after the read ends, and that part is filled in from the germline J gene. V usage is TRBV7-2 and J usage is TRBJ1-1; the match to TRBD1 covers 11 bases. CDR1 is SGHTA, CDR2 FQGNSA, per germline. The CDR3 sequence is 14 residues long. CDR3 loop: CASSQGQGALGAFF. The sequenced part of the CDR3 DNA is TGTGCCAGCAGCCAAGGACAGGGGGCGCTCGGG.

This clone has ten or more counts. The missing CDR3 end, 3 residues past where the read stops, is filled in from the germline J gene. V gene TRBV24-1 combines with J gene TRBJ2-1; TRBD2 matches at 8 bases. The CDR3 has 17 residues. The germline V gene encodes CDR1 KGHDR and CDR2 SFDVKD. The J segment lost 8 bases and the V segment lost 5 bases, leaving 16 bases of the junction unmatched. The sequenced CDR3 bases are TGTGCCACCAGTGCTGTGACTAGCGCCCACATGGGGGATGAG. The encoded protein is CATSAVTSAHMGDE. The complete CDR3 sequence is CATSAVTSAHMGDEQFF.

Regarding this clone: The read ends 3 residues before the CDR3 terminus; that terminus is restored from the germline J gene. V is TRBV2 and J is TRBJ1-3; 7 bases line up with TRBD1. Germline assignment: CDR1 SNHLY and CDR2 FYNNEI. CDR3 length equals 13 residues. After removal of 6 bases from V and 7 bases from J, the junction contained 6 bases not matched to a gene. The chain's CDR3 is CASREDRWNTIYF. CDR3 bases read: TGTGCCAGCAGGGAGGACAGGTGGAACACC.

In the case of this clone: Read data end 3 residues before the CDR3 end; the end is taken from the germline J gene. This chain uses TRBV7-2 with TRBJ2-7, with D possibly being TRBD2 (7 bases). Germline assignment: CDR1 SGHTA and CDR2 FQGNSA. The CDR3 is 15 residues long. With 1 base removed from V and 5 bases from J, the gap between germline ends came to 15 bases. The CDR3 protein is CASSLVGAGADEQYF. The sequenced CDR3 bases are TGTGCCAGCAGCTTAGTTGGGGCGGGGGCGGACGAG.

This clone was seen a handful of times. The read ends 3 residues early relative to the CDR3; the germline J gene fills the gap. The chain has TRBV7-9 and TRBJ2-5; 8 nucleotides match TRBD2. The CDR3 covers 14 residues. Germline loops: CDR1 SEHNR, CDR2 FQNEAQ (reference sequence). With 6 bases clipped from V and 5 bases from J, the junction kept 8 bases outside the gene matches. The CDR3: CASSWAGGLETQYF. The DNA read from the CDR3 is TGTGCCAGCAGTTGGGCGGGAGGTTTGGAGACC.

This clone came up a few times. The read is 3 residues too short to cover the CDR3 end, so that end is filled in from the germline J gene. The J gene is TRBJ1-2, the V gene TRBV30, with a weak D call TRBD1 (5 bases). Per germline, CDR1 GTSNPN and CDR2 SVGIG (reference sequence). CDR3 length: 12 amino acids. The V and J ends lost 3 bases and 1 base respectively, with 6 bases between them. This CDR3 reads CAWRGDNYGYTF. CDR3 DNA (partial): TGTGCCTGGAGAGGGGATAACTATGGC.

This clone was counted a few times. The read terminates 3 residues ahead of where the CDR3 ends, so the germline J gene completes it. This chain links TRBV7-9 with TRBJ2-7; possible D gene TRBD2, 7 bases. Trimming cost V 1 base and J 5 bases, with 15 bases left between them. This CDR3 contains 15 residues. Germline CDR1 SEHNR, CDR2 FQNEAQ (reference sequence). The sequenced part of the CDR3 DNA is TGTGCCAGCAGCTTAGTTGGGGCGGGGGCGGACGAG. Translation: CASSLVGAGADE. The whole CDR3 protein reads CASSLVGAGADEQYF.

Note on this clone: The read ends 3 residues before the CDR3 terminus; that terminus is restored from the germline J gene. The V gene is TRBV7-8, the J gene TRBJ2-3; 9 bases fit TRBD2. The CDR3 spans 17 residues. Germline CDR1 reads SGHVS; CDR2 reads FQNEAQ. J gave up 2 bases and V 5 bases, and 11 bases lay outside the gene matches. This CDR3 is CASSPQLGGRATDTQYF. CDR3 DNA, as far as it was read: TGTGCCAGCAGCCCCCAACTGGGCGGGAGGGCCACAGATACG.

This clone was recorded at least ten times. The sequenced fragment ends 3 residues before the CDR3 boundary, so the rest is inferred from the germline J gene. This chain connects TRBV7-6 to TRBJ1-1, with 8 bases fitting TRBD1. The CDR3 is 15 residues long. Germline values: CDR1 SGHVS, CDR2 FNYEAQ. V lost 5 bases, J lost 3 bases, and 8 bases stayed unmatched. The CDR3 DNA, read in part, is TGTGCCAGCAGCGCCGACAGGGGCCAAGACACTGAA. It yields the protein CASSADRGQDTE. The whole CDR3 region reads CASSADRGQDTEAFF.

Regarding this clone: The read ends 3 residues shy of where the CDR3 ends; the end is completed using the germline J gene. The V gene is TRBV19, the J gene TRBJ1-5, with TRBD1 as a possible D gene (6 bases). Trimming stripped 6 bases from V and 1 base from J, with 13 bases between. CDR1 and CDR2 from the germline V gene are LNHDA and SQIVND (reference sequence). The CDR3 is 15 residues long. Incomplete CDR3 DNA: TGTGCCAGTAGGATACAGGGATTAAGCAATCAGCCC. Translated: CASRIQGLSNQP. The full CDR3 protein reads CASRIQGLSNQPQHF.

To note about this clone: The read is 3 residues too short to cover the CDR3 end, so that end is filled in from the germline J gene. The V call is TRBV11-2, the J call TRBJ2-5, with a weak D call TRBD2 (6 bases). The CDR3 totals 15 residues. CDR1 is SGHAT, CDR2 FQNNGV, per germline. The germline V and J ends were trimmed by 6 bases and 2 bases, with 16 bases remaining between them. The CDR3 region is CASSSRGAGQETQYF. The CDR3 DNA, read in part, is TGTGCCAGCAGTTCACGCGGGGCGGGACAAGAGACC.

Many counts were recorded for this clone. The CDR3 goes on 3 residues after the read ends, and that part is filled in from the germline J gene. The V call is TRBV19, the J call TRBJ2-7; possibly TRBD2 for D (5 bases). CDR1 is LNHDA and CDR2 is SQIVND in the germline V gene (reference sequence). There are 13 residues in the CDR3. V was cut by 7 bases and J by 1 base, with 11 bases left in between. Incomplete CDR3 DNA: TGTGCCAGTAATCTCCGGGGTTCCTACGAG. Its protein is CASNLRGSYE. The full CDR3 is CASNLRGSYEQYF.

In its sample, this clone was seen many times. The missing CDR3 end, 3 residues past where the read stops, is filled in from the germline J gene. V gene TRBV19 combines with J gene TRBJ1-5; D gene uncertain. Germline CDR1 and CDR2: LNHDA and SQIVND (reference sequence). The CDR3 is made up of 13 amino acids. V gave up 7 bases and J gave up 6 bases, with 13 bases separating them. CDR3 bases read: TGTGCCAGTACCCTATCTATCGGTCAGCCC. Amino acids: CASTLSIGQP. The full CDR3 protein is CASTLSIGQPQHF.

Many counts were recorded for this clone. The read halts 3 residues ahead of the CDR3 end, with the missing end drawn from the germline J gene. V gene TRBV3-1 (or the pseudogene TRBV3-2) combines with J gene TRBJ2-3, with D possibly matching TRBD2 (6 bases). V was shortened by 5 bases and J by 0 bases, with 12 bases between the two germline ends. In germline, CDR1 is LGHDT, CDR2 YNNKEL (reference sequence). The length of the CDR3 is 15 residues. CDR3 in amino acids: CASSAGGWSTDTQYF. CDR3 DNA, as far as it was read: TGTGCCAGCAGCGCCGGGGGATGGAGCACAGATACG.

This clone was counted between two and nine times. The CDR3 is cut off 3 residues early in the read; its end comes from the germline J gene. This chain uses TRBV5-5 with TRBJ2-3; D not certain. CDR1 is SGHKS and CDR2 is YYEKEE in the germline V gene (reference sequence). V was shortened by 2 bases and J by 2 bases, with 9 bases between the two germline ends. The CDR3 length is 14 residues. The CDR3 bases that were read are TGTGCCAGCAGCTTAAGACTGCCCACAGATACG. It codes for CASSLRLPTDT. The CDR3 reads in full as CASSLRLPTDTQYF.

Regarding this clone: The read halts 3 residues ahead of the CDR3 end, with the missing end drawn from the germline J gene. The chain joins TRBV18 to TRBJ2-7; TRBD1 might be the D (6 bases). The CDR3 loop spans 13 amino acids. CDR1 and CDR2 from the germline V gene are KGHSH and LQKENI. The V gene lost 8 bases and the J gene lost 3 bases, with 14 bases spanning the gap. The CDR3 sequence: CASPHPTGYEQYF. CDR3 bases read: TGTGCCAGCCCACACCCGACAGGCTACGAG.

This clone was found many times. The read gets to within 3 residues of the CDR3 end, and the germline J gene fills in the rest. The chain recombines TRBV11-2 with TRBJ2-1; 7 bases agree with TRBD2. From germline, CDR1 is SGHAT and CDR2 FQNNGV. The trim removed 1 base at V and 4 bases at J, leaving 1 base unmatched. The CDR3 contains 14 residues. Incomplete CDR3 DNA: TGTGCCAGCAGCTTAGGTAGCGGGTACAATGAG. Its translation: CASSLGSGYNE. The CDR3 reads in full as CASSLGSGYNEQFF.

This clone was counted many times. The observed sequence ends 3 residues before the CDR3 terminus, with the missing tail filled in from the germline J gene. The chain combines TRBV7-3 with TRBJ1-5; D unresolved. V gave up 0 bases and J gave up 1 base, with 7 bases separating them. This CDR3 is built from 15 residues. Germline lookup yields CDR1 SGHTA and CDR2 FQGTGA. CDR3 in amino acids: CASSLTGLSNQPQHF. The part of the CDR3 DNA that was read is TGTGCCAGCAGCTTAACAGGGTTGAGCAATCAGCCC.

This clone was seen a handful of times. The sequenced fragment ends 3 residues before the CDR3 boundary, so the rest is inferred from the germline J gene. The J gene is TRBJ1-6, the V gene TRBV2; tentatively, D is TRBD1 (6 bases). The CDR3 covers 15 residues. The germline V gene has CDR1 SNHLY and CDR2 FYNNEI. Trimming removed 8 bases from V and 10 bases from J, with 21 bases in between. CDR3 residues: CASGRGDTRPSPLHF. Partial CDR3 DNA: TGTGCCAGCGGGAGAGGGGACACACGGCCCTCACCC.

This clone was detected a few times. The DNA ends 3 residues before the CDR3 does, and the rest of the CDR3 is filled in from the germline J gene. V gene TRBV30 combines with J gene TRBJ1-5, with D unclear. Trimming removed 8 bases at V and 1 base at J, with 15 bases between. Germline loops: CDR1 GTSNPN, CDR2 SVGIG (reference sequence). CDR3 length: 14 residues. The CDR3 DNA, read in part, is TGTGCCAGTAGTATAACGTTGAGCAATCAGCCC. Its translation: CASSITLSNQP. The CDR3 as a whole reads CASSITLSNQPQHF. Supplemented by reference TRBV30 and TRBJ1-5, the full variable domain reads SQTIHQWPATLVQPVGSPLSLECTVEGTSNPNLYWYRQAAGRGLQLLFYSVGIGQISSEVPQNLSASRPQDRQFILSSKKLLLSDSGFYLCASSITLSNQPQHFGDGTRLSIL.

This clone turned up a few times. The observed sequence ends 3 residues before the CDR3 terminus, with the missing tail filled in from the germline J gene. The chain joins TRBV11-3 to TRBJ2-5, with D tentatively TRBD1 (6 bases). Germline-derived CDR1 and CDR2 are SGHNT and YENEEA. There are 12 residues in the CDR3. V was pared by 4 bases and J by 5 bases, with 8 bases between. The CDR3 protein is CASSSTGETQYF. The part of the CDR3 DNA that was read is TGTGCCAGCAGCTCTACAGGGGAGACC.

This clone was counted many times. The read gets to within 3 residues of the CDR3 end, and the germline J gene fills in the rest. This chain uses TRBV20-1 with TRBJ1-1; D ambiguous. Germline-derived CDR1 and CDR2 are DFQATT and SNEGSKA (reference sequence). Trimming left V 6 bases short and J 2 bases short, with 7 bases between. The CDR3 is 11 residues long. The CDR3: CSAPFNTEAFF. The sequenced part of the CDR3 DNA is TGCAGTGCCCCCTTCAACACTGAA.

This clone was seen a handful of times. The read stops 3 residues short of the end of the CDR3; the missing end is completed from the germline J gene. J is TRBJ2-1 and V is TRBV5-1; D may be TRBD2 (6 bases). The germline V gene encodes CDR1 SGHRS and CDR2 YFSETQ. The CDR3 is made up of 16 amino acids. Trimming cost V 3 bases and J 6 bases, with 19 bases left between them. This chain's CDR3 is CASSSTLARIGNEQFF. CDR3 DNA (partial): TGCGCCAGCAGCTCGACACTAGCTCGGATTGGCAATGAG. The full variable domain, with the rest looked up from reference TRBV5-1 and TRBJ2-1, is KAGVTQTPRYLIKTRGQQVTLSCSPISGHRSVSWYQQTPGQGLQFLFEYFSETQRNKGNFPGRFSGRQFSNSRSEMNVSTLELGDSALYLCASSSTLARIGNEQFFGPGTRLTVL.